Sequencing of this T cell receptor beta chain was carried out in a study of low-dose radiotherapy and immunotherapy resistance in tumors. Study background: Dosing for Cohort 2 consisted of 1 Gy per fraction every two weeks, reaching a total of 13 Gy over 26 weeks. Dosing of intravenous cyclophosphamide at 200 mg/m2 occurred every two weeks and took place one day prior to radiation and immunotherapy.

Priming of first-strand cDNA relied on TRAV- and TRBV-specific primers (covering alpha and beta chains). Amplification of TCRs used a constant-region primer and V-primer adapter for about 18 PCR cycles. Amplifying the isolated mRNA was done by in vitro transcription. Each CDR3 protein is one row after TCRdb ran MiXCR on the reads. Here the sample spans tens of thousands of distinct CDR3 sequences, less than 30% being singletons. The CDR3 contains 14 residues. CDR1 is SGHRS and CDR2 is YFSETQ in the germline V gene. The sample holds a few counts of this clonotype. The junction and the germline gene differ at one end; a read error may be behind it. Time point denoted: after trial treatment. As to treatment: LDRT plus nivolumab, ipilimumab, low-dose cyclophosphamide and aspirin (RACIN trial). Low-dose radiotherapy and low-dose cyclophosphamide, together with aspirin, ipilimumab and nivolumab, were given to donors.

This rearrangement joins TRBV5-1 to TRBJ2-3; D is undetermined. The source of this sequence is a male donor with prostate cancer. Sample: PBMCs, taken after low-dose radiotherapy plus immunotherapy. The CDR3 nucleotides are TGCGCCAGCAGCTTGGCAGGCATCCAGGATACTCAGTATTTT. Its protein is CASSLAGIQDTQYF.